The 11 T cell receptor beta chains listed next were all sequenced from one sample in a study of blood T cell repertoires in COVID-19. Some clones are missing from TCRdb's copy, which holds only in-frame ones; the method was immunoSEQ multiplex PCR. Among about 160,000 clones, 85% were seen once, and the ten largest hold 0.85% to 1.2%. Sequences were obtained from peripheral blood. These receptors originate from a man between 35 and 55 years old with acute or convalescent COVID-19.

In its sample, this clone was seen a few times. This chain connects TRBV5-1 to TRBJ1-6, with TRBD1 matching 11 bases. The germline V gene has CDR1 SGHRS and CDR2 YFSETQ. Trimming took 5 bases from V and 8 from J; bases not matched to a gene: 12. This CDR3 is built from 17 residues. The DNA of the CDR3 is TGCGCCAGCAGGTCTACCGGGACAGGGGGTTGGGATTCACCCCTCCACTTT. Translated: CASRSTGTGGWDSPLHF.

The CDR3 loop reads CASTLDTGGGGANVLTF. DNA for the CDR3: TGTGCCAGCACCCTAGATACGGGGGGCGGTGGGGCCAACGTCCTGACTTTC. The chain couples TRBV2 to TRBJ2-6; a weak D match, TRBD2 (7 bases). Germline V gene data show CDR1 as SNHLY and CDR2 as FYNNEI. CDR3 length: 17 amino acids. Deletions cut 7 bases from V and 3 bases from J, with 19 bases between.

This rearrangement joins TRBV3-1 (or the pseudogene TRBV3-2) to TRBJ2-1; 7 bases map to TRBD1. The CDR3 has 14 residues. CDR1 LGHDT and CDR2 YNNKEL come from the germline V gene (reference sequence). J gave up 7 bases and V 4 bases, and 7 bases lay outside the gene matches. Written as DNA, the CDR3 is TGTGCCAGCAGCCCCGAGACAGGGTGGAATGAGCAGTTCTTC. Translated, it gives CASSPETGWNEQFF.

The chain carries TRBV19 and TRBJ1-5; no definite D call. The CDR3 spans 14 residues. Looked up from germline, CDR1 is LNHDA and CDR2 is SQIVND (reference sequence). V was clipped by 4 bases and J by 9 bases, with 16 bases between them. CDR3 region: CASSTGEFWLPQHF. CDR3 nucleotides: TGTGCCAGTAGTACCGGGGAATTCTGGTTGCCCCAGCATTTT.

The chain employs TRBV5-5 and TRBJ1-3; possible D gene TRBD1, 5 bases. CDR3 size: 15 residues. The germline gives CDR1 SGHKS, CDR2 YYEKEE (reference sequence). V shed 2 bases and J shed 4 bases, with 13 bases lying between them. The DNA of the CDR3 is TGTGCCAGCAGCTTCGTCCAGGGATCCGGAAACACCATATATTTT. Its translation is CASSFVQGSGNTIYF.

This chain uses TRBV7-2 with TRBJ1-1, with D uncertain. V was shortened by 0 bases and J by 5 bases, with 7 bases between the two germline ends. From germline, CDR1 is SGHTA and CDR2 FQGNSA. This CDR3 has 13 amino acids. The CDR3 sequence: CASSLAVGTEAFF. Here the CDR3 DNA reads TGTGCCAGCAGCTTAGCGGTCGGTACTGAAGCTTTCTTT. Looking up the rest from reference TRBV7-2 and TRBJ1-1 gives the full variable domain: GAGVSQSPSNKVTEKGKDVELRCDPISGHTALYWYRQSLGQGLEFLIYFQGNSAPDKSGLPSDRFSAERTGGSVSTLTIQRTQQEDSAVYLCASSLAVGTEAFFGQGTRLTVV.

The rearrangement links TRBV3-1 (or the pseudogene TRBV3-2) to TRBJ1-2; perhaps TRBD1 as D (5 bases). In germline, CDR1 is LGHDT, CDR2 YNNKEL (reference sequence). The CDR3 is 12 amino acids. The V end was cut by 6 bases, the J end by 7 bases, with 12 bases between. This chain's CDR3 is CASRVGDSGYTF. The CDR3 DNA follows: TGTGCCAGCAGGGTTGGGGACTCTGGCTACACCTTC.

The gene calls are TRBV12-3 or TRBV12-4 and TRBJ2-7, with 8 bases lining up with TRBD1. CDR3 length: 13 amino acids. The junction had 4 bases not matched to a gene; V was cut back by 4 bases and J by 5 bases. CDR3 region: CASSWTGPNEQYF. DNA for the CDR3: TGTGCCAGCAGTTGGACAGGGCCAAACGAGCAGTACTTC.

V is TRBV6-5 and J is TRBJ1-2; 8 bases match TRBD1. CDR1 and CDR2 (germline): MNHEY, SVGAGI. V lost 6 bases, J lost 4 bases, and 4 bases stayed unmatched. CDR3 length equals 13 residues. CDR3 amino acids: CASSRQGSYGYTF. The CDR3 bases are TGTGCCAGCAGCCGACAGGGGAGCTATGGCTACACCTTC.

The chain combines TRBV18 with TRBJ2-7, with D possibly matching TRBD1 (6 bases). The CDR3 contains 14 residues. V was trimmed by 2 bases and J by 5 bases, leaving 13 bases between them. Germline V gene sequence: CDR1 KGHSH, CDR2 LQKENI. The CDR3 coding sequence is TGTGCCAGCTCACCATTGTACAGGGTCAACGAGCAGTACTTC. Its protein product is CASSPLYRVNEQYF. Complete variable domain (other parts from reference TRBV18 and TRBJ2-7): NAGVMQNPRHLVRRRGQEARLRCSPMKGHSHVYWYRQLPEEGLKFMVYLQKENIIDESGMPKERFSAEFPKEGPSILRIQQVVRGDSAAYFCASSPLYRVNEQYFGPGTRLTVT.

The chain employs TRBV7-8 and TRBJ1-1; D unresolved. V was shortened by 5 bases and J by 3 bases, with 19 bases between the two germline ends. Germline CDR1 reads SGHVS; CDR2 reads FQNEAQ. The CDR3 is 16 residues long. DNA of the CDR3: TGTGCCAGCAGCAACCTTCTAACGAAAGAGGACACTGAAGCTTTCTTT. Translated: CASSNLLTKEDTEAFF.